What follows is one TCR beta chain and its context. Its specificity is unknown. This entry comes from a study of cytomegalovirus exposure and HLA in healthy donors. Study-level information: Around 86 million unique TCRs, all from HLA-typed donors, were included in an early release of the data.

13 Jbeta primers and 60 Vbeta primers were used for the PCR. Data came from immunoSEQ multiplex PCR; TCRdb stores just in-frame clones and leaves some out. The sample shows fewer than 250,000 clones, about three quarters of them seen only once. Whole-study results and caveats: HLA alleles were associated with 15,000 to 20,000 TCR beta sequences in a later analysis at 0.05 false discovery rate. Reportedly, fewer N-insertions than the approximately 690-donor mean appeared in an Asian-associated ancestry cluster in a later analysis.

The CDR3 covers 13 residues. V was shortened by 7 bases and J by 4 bases, with 10 bases between the two germline ends. CDR1 and CDR2 (germline): SGHDN, FVKESK. The receptor was isolated from a woman aged 25 to 39 in good health and CMV-seropositive. Sequenced sample: PBMCs. The chain is built from TRBV14 and TRBJ2-2; no clear D. CDR3 amino acids: CASTRVATGELFF. In DNA form, the CDR3 reads TGTGCCAGCACAAGAGTAGCCACCGGGGAGCTGTTTTTT.